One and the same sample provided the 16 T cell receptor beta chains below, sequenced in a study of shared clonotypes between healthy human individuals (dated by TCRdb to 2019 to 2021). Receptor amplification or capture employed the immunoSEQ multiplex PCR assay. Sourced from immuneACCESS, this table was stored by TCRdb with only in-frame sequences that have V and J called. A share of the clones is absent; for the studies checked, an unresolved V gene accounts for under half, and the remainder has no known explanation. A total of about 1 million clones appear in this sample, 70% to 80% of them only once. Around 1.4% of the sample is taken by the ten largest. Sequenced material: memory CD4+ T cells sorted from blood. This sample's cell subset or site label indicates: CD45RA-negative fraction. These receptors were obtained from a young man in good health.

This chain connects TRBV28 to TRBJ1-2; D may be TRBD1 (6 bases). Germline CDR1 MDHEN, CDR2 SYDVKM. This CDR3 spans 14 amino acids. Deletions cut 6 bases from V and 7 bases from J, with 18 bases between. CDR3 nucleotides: TGTGCCAGCAGCATTTTTTGGGGGGCATCTGGCTACACCTTC. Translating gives CASSIFWGASGYTF.

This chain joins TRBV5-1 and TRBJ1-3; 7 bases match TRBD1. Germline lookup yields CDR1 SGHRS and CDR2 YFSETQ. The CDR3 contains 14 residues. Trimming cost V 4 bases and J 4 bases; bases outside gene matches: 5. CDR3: CASSATGLGNTIYF. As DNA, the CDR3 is TGCGCCAGCAGCGCGACAGGGCTCGGAAACACCATATATTTT.

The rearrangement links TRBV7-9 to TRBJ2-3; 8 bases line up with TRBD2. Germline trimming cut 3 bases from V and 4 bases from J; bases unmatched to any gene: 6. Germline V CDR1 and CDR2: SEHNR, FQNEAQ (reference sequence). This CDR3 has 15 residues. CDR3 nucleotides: TGTGCCAGCAGCTTGGAAAGCGGGAGCTCAGATACGCAGTATTTT. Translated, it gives CASSLESGSSDTQYF.

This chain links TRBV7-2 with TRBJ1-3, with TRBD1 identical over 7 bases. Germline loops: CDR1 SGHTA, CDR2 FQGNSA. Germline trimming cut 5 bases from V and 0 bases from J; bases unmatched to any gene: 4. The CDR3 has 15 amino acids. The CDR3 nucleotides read TGTGCCAGCAGCCGGGACAGCCTCTCTGGAAACACCATATATTTT. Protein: CASSRDSLSGNTIYF.

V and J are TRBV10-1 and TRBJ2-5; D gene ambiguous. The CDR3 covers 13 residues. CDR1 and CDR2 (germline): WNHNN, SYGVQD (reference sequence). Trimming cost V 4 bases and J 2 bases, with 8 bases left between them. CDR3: CASSVAGQETQYF. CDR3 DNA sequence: TGCGCCAGCAGTGTGGCAGGACAAGAGACCCAGTACTTC.

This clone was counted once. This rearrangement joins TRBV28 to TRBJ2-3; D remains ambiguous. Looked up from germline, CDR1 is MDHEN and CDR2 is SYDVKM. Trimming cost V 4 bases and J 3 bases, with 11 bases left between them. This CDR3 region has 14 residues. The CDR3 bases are TGTGCCAGCAGTTCTTCTGGCGGTACAGATACGCAGTATTTT. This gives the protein CASSSSGGTDTQYF. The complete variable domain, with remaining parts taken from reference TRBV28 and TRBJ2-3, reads DVKVTQSSRYLVKRTGEKVFLECVQDMDHENMFWYRQDPGLGLRLIYFSYDVKMKEKGDIPEGYSVSREKKERFSLILESASTNQTSMYLCASSSSGGTDTQYFGPGTRLTVL.

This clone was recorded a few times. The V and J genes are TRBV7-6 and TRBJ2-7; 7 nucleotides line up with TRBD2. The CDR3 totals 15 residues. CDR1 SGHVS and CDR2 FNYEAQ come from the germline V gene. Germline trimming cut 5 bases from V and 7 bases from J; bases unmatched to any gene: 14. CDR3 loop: CASSHGGSQFGEQYF. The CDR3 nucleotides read TGTGCCAGCAGCCACGGGGGGTCCCAATTCGGAGAGCAGTACTTC.

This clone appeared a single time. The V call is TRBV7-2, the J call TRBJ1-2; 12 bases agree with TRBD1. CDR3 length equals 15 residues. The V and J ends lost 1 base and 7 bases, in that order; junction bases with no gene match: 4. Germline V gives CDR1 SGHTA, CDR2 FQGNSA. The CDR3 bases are TGTGCCAGCAGCTTAGAGGGACAGGGGGCCCGTGGCTACACCTTC. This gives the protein CASSLEGQGARGYTF.

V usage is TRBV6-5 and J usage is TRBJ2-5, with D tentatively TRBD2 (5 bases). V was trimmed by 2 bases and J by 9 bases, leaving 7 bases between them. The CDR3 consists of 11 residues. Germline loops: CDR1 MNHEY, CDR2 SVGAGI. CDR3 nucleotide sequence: TGTGCCAGCAGTTACGAGGGTGCCCAGTACTTC. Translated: CASSYEGAQYF.

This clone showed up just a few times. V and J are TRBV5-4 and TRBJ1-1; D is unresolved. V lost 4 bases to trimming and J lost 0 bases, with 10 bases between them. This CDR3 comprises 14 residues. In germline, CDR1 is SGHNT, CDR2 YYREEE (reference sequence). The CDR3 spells CASSHQRMNTEAFF. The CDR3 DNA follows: TGTGCCAGCAGCCATCAGCGTATGAACACTGAAGCTTTCTTT.

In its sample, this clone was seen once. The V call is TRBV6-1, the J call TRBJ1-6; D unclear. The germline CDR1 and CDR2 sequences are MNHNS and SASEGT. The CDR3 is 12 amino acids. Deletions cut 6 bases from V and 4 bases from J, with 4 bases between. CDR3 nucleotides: TGTGCCAGCAGGGGGTATAATTCACCCCTCCACTTT. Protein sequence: CASRGYNSPLHF.

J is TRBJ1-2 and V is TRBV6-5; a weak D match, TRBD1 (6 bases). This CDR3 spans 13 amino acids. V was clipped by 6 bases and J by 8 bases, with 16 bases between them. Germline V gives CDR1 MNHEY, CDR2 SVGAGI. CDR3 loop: CASSPKGGYGYTF. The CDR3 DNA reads TGTGCCAGCAGCCCAAAGGGGGGTTACGGCTACACCTTC.

The CDR3 DNA is TGTGCCAGCAGTGGTCAGGGACAGAATCAGCCCCAGCATTTT. Its translation: CASSGQGQNQPQHF. This chain connects TRBV6-1 to TRBJ1-5; 7 bases line up with TRBD1. The CDR3 contains 14 residues. Germline-derived CDR1 and CDR2 are MNHNS and SASEGT. Losses at the gene ends were 4 bases for V and 4 bases for J; bases not matched to a gene: 4.

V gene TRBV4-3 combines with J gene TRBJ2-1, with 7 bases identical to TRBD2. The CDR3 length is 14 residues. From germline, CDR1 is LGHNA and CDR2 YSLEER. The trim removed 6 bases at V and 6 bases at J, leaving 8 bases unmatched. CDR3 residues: CASSYAGDGNEQFF. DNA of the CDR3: TGCGCCAGCAGTTATGCGGGGGATGGCAATGAGCAGTTCTTC.

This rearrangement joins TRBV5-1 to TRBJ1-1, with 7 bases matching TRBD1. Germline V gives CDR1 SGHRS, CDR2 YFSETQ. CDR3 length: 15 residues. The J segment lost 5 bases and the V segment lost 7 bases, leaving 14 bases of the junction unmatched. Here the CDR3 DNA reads TGCGCCAGCCTATTAGGTAGCGGGACAGCGACTGAAGCTTTCTTT. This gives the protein CASLLGSGTATEAFF.

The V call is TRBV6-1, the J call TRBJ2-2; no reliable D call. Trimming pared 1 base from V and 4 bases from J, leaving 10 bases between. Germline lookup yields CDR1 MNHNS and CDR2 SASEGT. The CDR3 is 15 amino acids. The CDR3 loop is CASSEGKVGTGELFF. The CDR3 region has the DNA TGTGCCAGCAGTGAAGGCAAGGTTGGCACCGGGGAGCTGTTTTTT.